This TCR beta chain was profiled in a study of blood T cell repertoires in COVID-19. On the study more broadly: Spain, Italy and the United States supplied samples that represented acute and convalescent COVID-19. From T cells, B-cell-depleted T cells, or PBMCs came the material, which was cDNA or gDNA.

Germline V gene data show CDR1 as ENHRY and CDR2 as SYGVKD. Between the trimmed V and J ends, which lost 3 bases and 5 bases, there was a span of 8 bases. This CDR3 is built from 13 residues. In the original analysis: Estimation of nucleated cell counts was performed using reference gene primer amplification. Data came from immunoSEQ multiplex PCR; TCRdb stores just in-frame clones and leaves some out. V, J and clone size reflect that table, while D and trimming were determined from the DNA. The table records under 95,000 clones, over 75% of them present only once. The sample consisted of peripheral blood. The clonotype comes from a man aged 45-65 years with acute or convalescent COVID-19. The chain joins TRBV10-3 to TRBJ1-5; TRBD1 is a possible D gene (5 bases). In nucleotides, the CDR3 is TGTGCCATCAGTGAATCGGGGGATCAGCCCCAGCATTTT. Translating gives CAISESGDQPQHF.